The clone carrying this TCR beta chain occurred a few times. Its antigen is undetermined. Mismatch with germline at one junction end may stem from a read error. This record belongs to a study of beta chain features in type 1 diabetes. Study as a whole: The number of sorted cells examined across all samples was fewer than 110,000,000. Study results and limitations: When Type 1 diabetes patients were examined, their TCRB CDR3s proved moderately but significantly shorter in all four CD4+ subsets.

The whole isolated RNA underwent reverse transcription, so sequencing captured expressed TCRB transcripts. Sequencing used immunoSEQ multiplex PCR; TCRdb keeps in-frame clones, though not all of them. The sample records 600,000 or so clones, around 15% being singletons. The CDR3 length is 13 residues. Germline CDR1 and CDR2: GTSNPN and SVGIG (reference sequence). The clonotype comes from a man in his late teens or twenties with type 1 diabetes. What was sequenced was naive CD4+ T cells from blood. This chain joins TRBV30 and TRBJ2-7; 9 bases line up with TRBD2. The CDR3 sequence: CAWSVSTSGPQGF. The CDR3 DNA sequence: TGTGCCTGGAGTGTATCGACTAGCGGCCCTCAGGGCTTC.